The 25 T cell receptor beta chains reported below all come from one sample, sequenced in a study of blood T cells in healthy people across ages. The use of a sample-barcoded 5' primer and a J-beta primer mix characterized a second PCR of about 7 to 12 cycles. TCRdb called the 5' RACE reads again in MiXCR, with one record for every CDR3 protein. The sample comprises more than 1 million distinct CDR3 sequences, more than 35% of which are singletons, and approximately 20% rests with the top ten. Sequencing was performed on blood. The source of these receptors is a woman in her sixties or seventies in good health.

The J gene is TRBJ1-6, the V gene TRBV7-3, with TRBD1 matching 9 bases. The CDR3 contains 15 residues. V was pared by 1 base and J by 10 bases, with 5 bases of the junction left unmatched. Germline CDR1 is SGHTA and CDR2 is FQGTGA. CDR3 DNA: TGTGCCAGCAGCTTAAAGGGGACAGGGTTCTCACCCCTCCACTTT. This sequence encodes CASSLKGTGFSPLHF.

In this sample, this clonotype turned up a few times. This rearrangement joins TRBV15 to TRBJ2-7, with D perhaps matching TRBD1 or TRBD2 (5 bases each). The CDR3 consists of 14 residues. The V gene lost 5 bases and the J gene lost 1 base, with 12 bases spanning the gap. Germline CDR1 and CDR2: LNHNV and YYDKDF (reference sequence). CDR3 amino acids: CATSRGGQSYEQYF. The CDR3 nucleotides read TGTGCCACCAGCCGGGGCGGCCAGTCCTACGAGCAGTACTTC.

As regards this clonotype: The junction shows a germline mismatch at one end, possibly a read error. V usage is TRBV12-3 or TRBV12-4 and J usage is TRBJ2-1; 13 nucleotides match TRBD2. This CDR3 region has 17 residues. CDR3 nucleotide sequence: TGTGCCAGCAGTCGTACAACCCCCGGGACTAGCGGGAATGAGCGGTTCTTC. This codes for CASSRTTPGTSGNERFF.

The chain uses TRBV5-1 and TRBJ2-7, with TRBD2 identical over 13 bases. V trimming: 3 bases; J trimming: 3 bases; junction bases outside the gene matches: 3. This CDR3 has 15 amino acids. Germline V lookup: CDR1 SGHRS, CDR2 YFSETQ. Here the CDR3 reads CASSSGLAGDYEQYF. For the CDR3, the DNA is TGCGCCAGCAGCTCAGGACTAGCGGGGGACTACGAGCAGTACTTC.

This chain uses TRBV15 with TRBJ2-5; D unclear. Germline CDR1 reads LNHNV; CDR2 reads YYDKDF (reference sequence). There are 12 residues in the CDR3. V lost 0 bases, J lost 11 bases, and 10 bases lay in between. CDR3: CATSRDGSEQYF. DNA of the CDR3: TGTGCCACCAGCAGAGATGGTAGTGAGCAGTACTTC. Variable domain in full (rest from reference TRBV15 and TRBJ2-5): DAMVIQNPRYQVTQFGKPVTLSCSQTLNHNVMYWYQQKSSQAPKLLFHYYDKDFNNEADTPDNFQSRRPNTSFCFLDIRSPGLGDTAMYLCATSRDGSEQYFGPGTRLLVL.

The chain carries TRBV5-1 and TRBJ2-5; TRBD1 matches 11 bases. Germline V gene data show CDR1 as SGHRS and CDR2 as YFSETQ. V trimming: 4 bases; J trimming: 5 bases; junction bases outside the gene matches: 7. The CDR3 runs to 15 residues. In nucleotides, the CDR3 is TGCGCCAGCAGCCCGTGGACAGGGGGCCTGGAGACCCAGTACTTC. Translated, it gives CASSPWTGGLETQYF.

The chain combines TRBV12-3 or TRBV12-4 with TRBJ2-2; a possible D gene is TRBD2 (6 bases). CDR3 length: 15 residues. Trimming cost V 6 bases and J 7 bases, with 18 bases left between them. The CDR3 nucleotides are TGTGCCAGCAGCCCCCCCGGGAGAGGGGACGGGGAGCTGTTTTTT. Translated, it gives CASSPPGRGDGELFF.

This chain joins TRBV11-2 and TRBJ2-1; 9 bases agree with TRBD1. V was clipped by 1 base and J by 8 bases; unmatched bases: 9. CDR3 length equals 16 residues. The germline V gene encodes CDR1 SGHAT and CDR2 FQNNGV. This CDR3 reads CASSLATGGMLDEQFF. The CDR3 coding sequence is TGTGCCAGCAGCTTAGCGACAGGGGGGATGTTGGATGAGCAGTTCTTC.

The chain couples TRBV6-2 or TRBV6-3 to TRBJ2-3, with 7 bases aligning to TRBD2. CDR3 length: 14 residues. Germline lookup yields CDR1 MNHEY and CDR2 SVGEGT. With 8 bases clipped from V and 3 bases from J, the junction kept 8 bases outside the gene matches. The DNA of the CDR3 is TGTGCCAGCCGGAAAGCGGGATTGACAGATACGCAGTATTTT. It encodes CASRKAGLTDTQYF.

The table lists this clonotype with a few counts. The chain uses TRBV5-1 and TRBJ2-6; a possible D gene is TRBD1 (5 bases). Looked up from germline, CDR1 is SGHRS and CDR2 is YFSETQ. The CDR3 spans 15 residues. V was shortened by 7 bases and J by 0 bases, with 11 bases between the two germline ends. The CDR3 loop is CASRKDNSGANVLTF. The CDR3 region has the DNA TGCGCCAGCCGGAAGGACAACTCTGGGGCCAACGTCCTGACTTTC.

The V call is TRBV11-2, the J call TRBJ2-1; 10 positions agree with TRBD2. Trimming at V came to 5 bases and at J to 14 bases, leaving 18 bases not matched to a gene. CDR1 SGHAT and CDR2 FQNNGV come from the germline V gene. CDR3 size: 16 residues. Written as DNA, the CDR3 is TGTGCCAGCAGCCTCGGGGGAAAGAGCGGGAGGGCCGGAAAGTTCTTC. Amino acid sequence: CASSLGGKSGRAGKFF.

In the case of this clonotype: Sequence at one end of the junction differs from germline and may be a read error. The CDR3 DNA follows: TGCAGTACTAGCACAGTCTCCAATGAGCAGTTCTTC. Translated: CSTSTVSNEQFF. This rearrangement joins TRBV20-1 to TRBJ2-1, with D possibly matching TRBD2 (6 bases). CDR3 length: 12 amino acids. Germline loops: CDR1 DFQATT, CDR2 SNEGSKA (reference sequence).

This clonotype occurred once. The junction differs from germline at one of its ends, possibly a read error. This chain uses TRBV9 with TRBJ1-1; 7 bases agree with TRBD1. The CDR3 length is 14 residues. Germline CDR1 is SGDLS and CDR2 is YYNGEE. CDR3 bases: TGTGCCGGCAGCGCCGGGACAGCGAACACTGAAGCTTTCTTT. Protein product: CAGSAGTANTEAFF.

This chain connects TRBV2 to TRBJ2-1; TRBD2 matches at 11 bases. J lost 5 bases, V lost 6 bases, and 6 bases had no gene match. The length of the CDR3 is 15 residues. The germline V gene encodes CDR1 SNHLY and CDR2 FYNNEI. The CDR3 DNA follows: TGTGCCAGCAGGACACTAGCGGGAGCCGACAATGAGCAGTTCTTC. Translated: CASRTLAGADNEQFF.

The chain combines TRBV5-1 with TRBJ2-2; maybe TRBD2 (5 bases). V dropped 0 bases and J dropped 5 bases, with 8 bases sitting between them. This CDR3 has 14 residues. Germline CDR1 reads SGHRS; CDR2 reads YFSETQ. The CDR3 is CASSLVEETGELFF. Written as DNA, the CDR3 is TGCGCCAGCAGCTTGGTGGAGGAAACCGGGGAGCTGTTTTTT.

The rearrangement uses TRBV7-9 and TRBJ2-2, with 12 bases that match TRBD2. The CDR3 sequence is 16 residues long. V was pared by 1 base and J by 6 bases, with 3 bases of the junction left unmatched. Looked up from germline, CDR1 is SEHNR and CDR2 is FQNEAQ (reference sequence). In DNA form, the CDR3 reads TGTGCCAGCAGCTTAGACGGACTAGCGGGACCCGGGGAGCTGTTTTTT. Its translation: CASSLDGLAGPGELFF. Combining the CDR3 with reference TRBV7-9 and TRBJ2-2 gives the whole variable domain DTGVSQNPRHKITKRGQNVTFRCDPISEHNRLYWYRQTLGQGPEFLTYFQNEAQLEKSRLLSDRFSAERPKGSFSTLEIQRTEQGDSAMYLCASSLDGLAGPGELFFGEGSRLTVL.

The genes are TRBV7-2 and TRBJ2-5; no firm D call. Germline CDR1 is SGHTA and CDR2 is FQGNSA. Trimming removed 2 bases from V and 1 base from J, with 8 bases in between. This CDR3 has 14 residues. This CDR3 reads CASSLQAIQETQYF. The DNA of the CDR3 is TGTGCCAGCAGCTTACAAGCGATCCAAGAGACCCAGTACTTC.

The chain employs TRBV2 and TRBJ2-3; TRBD1 is a possible D gene (6 bases). There are 16 residues in the CDR3. Trimming left V 3 bases short and J 0 bases short, with 13 bases between. Germline lookup yields CDR1 SNHLY and CDR2 FYNNEI. CDR3 sequence reads: CASSDYVGQSTDTQYF. The DNA for the CDR3 is TGTGCCAGCAGTGATTATGTAGGACAGAGCACAGATACGCAGTATTTT.

A note on this clonotype: This sequence may be a read error, since a much larger clone differs from it by one base. The genes are TRBV20-1 and TRBJ2-1; either TRBD1 or TRBD2 may supply D (5 bases each). Germline values: CDR1 DFQATT, CDR2 SNEGSKA (reference sequence). The V gene lost 3 bases and the J gene lost 10 bases, with 13 bases spanning the gap. The CDR3 has 12 amino acids. The CDR3 loop is CSASGASYEQFF. The DNA of the CDR3 is TGCAGTGCTAGCGGGGCCTCCTACGAGCAGTTCTTC.

The V gene is TRBV12-3 or TRBV12-4, the J gene TRBJ2-7; D may be TRBD1 (6 bases). The CDR3 is 15 amino acids. V was pared by 4 bases and J by 1 base, with 14 bases between. CDR3 sequence (DNA): TGTGCCAGCAGTTGGGGGCGGGCCTTTTCCTACGAGCAGTACTTC. As protein: CASSWGRAFSYEQYF.

This chain joins TRBV4-1 and TRBJ2-5; 9 bases fit TRBD2. Germline CDR1 reads MGHRA; CDR2 reads YSYEKL. The CDR3 runs 17 residues. V gave up 0 bases and J gave up 2 bases; unmatched junction bases: 7. CDR3 sequence (DNA): TGCGCCAGCAGCCAAGAGGTGGCTAGCGGGGCACAAGAGACCCAGTACTTC. Translating it yields CASSQEVASGAQETQYF.

The rearrangement uses TRBV3-1 and TRBJ2-2; D may match TRBD1 or TRBD2 (6 bases each). Germline V gives CDR1 LGHDT, CDR2 YNNKEL (reference sequence). Between the trimmed V and J ends, which lost 5 bases and 5 bases, there was a span of 12 bases. This CDR3 is 14 amino acids long. The CDR3 bases are TGTGCCAGCAGCAAAGGGGGGCAGACCGGGGAGCTGTTTTTT. Translating gives CASSKGGQTGELFF.

This clonotype has only a few counts. In DNA form, the CDR3 reads TGTGCCAGCAGCGTATCTAGCGGGAGGGGCTACGAGCAGTACTTC. Its translation is CASSVSSGRGYEQYF. The V and J genes are TRBV9 and TRBJ2-5, with 12 bases lining up with TRBD2. The DNA end favors TRBJ2-7, so the J call may be wrong. Germline values: CDR1 SGDLS, CDR2 YYNGEE. The CDR3 runs to 15 residues.

The CDR3 coding sequence is TGTGCCAGCAGCCAAGCGGACCTATATGGCTACACCTTC. Residues: CASSQADLYGYTF. This chain connects TRBV3-1 to TRBJ1-2; D not resolved. The CDR3 totals 13 residues. Germline values: CDR1 LGHDT, CDR2 YNNKEL (reference sequence). V was trimmed by 1 base and J by 5 bases, leaving 8 bases between them.

The table lists this clonotype with many counts. This chain uses TRBV7-8 with TRBJ2-7; TRBD1 matches at 7 bases. This CDR3 comprises 12 residues. V gave up 4 bases and J gave up 5 bases; unmatched junction bases: 2. Germline CDR1 is SGHVS and CDR2 is FQNEAQ. The CDR3 protein is CASSYDRDEQYF. CDR3 nucleotide sequence: TGTGCCAGCAGCTACGACAGGGACGAGCAGTACTTC.